This record covers a single TCR beta chain. This entry comes from a study of T cells in women clearing cervical HPV infection. Across the whole study: Blood came at first lesion visit for cases, post-clearance for controls.

Data came from immunoSEQ multiplex PCR; TCRdb stores just in-frame clones and leaves some out. Its table records some 20,000 clones. All donors had a single incident cervical HPV16 infection, not prevalent. The sample taken for sequencing was blood buffy coat. This sequence was found in a woman aged 18 to 75 with a cervical HPV16 infection that either progressed to CIN3+ or cleared (not recorded which).

The CDR3 DNA, read in part, is TGTGCCAGCAGTTTATGGTCAACAGTTCAAGAGACC. The encoded protein is CASSLWSTVQET. In full, the CDR3 is CASSLWSTVQETQYF. The chain employs TRBV28 and TRBJ2-5; D gene uncertain. With the read ending 3 residues before the CDR3 end, the germline J gene is used to fill in that end. Germline lookup yields CDR1 MDHEN and CDR2 SYDVKM. The CDR3 is 15 residues long. Trimming left V 0 bases short and J 2 bases short, with 10 bases between.